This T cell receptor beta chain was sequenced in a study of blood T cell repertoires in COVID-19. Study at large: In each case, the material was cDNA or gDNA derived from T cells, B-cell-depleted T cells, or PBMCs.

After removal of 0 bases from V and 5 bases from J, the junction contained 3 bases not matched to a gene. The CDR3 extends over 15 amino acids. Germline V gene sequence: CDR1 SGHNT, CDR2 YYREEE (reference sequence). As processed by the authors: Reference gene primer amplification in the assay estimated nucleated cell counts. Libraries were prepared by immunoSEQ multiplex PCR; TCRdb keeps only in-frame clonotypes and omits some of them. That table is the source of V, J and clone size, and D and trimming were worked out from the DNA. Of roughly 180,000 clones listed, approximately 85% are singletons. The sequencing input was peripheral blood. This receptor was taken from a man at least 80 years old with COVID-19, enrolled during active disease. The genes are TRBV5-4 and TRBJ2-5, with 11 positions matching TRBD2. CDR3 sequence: CASSLGSGRGETQYF. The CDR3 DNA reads TGTGCCAGCAGCTTGGGTAGCGGGAGGGGGGAGACCCAGTACTTC.